Listed below are T cell receptor beta chains from one sample, sequenced in a study of blood T cells in healthy people across ages. MiXCR, applied by TCRdb to the 5' RACE reads, yields one record per CDR3 protein. This table holds about 780,000 distinct CDR3 sequences, about 45% found once. Sequenced input: blood. Receptors were obtained from a man aged 80 or over in good health. CDR3s include the opening cysteine and the closing phenylalanine or tryptophan. The order of the fields is D gene, J gene, V gene, clone size, CDR3 protein. The D gene is left open where the match is weak. Clone size is not always given. Where it is, it says once, few, many or a class for expanded clones.

>-|TRBJ2-5|TRBV3-1|few
CASTKREAQETQYF
>-|TRBJ1-2|TRBV7-8|-
CASSWGDGGAQHYGYTF
>TRBD2|TRBJ2-1|TRBV29-1|many
CSASGLAGLYEQFF
>-|TRBJ2-1|TRBV15|-
CATSRDRANNEQFF
>TRBD2|TRBJ2-7|TRBV4-3|-
CASSQGIPGLAVGYYEQYF
>TRBD2|TRBJ2-3|TRBV24-1|few
CATSDTWTSGSTDTQYF
>TRBD2|TRBJ2-7|TRBV29-1|-
CSVSRAGGPRDEQYF
>-|TRBJ1-1|TRBV7-9|-
CASSEFQAGAATEAFF
>TRBD2|TRBJ2-5|TRBV20-1|-
CSARFGTSKDEQYF
>-|TRBJ2-3|TRBV11-3|few
CASSLHRGTDTQYF
>TRBD2|-|TRBV29-1|-
CSVGRASGSGEQYF
>TRBD1|TRBJ2-5|TRBV12-3/TRBV12-4|-
CASSFRGQQETQYF
>TRBD2|-|TRBV3-1|-
CASSQDSAGAVCEQYF
>TRBD2|TRBJ2-3|TRBV11-3|-
CASSPPLSGSTDTQYF
>-|TRBJ1-1|TRBV2|once
CASCTTEANTEAFF
>-|TRBJ1-4|TRBV5-1|-
CASSYTEGRSRKLFF
>TRBD2|-|TRBV11-2|-
CASSLGGGSDYEQYF
>-|TRBJ1-1|TRBV5-1|-
CASRLGQPMNTEAFF
>-|TRBJ1-6|TRBV30|-
CAWTGDGALSPLHF
>-|TRBJ2-4|TRBV7-9|many
CASSLSDKNIQYF
>-|TRBJ2-2|TRBV5-1|-
CASSFDSIFTGELFF
>-|TRBJ2-6|TRBV4-2|few
CASSQDLSSGANVLTF
>TRBD1|TRBJ1-2|TRBV29-1|-
CSVEDGTGGLVNGYTF
>-|TRBJ2-1|TRBV7-3|many
CASSPGPDNEQFF
>-|TRBJ2-2|TRBV7-2|few
CASSPRNTRYTGELFF
>-|TRBJ2-7|TRBV12-3/TRBV12-4|few
CASTIDGTYEQYF
>TRBD2|TRBJ2-1|TRBV29-1|few
CSVRGGLASPYNEQFF
>-|TRBJ1-6|TRBV5-1|-
CASSQDNIESPLHF
>TRBD2|TRBJ2-1|TRBV28|-
CASSLGLGSAGAPQFF
>TRBD1|TRBJ1-4|TRBV9|-
CASSPSWDRVAMSELGKLFF
>TRBD2|-|TRBV28|few
CASIMGGNMDEQYF
>TRBD2|TRBJ2-7|TRBV4-2|-
CASSFTGTSGATYEQYF
>TRBD2|TRBJ2-5|TRBV24-1|few
CATSAGTSGSGETQYF
>-|TRBJ2-1|TRBV5-1|once
CASSLVGLRNEQFF
>-|-|TRBV29-1|-
CSATGTDFSSYEQYF
>-|TRBJ1-5|TRBV4-2|-
CASSQVGGRQPQHF
>-|TRBJ1-6|TRBV5-1|-
CASSRQRSSYNSPLHF
>-|TRBJ2-1|TRBV15|few
CATSRDLVPGVEQFF
>-|TRBJ2-5|TRBV9|many
CASSVVGGQETQYF
>TRBD1|TRBJ2-5|TRBV7-9|-
CASSLAWRTGYETQYF
>-|TRBJ1-1|TRBV29-1|few
CSVEALRPDDKAFF
>-|TRBJ1-5|TRBV30|-
CAWSVAESRPQHF
>-|TRBJ2-1|TRBV7-2|-
CASSLARGEYNEQFF
>TRBD2|TRBJ2-5|TRBV20-1|-
CSARDETSGRDGTQYF
>TRBD2|TRBJ2-1|TRBV4-2|-
CASSQAGGSYNEQFF
>TRBD1|TRBJ2-1|TRBV5-1|many
CASSLGDSWGEQFF
>-|TRBJ2-5|TRBV7-2|-
CASSSGQALLGDNEQYF
>-|TRBJ2-1|TRBV19|-
CASSISGNRQQFF
>TRBD2|TRBJ2-1|TRBV5-1|-
CASSLGPAGVPNEQFF
>-|TRBJ1-1|TRBV6-1|few
CASTLDTVNTEAFF
>TRBD2|TRBJ2-1|TRBV7-2|few
CASSIAASGRDNEQFF
>-|TRBJ1-6|TRBV7-3|-
CASSLITGSPPLHF